The present entry profiles one TCR beta chain with its context. What it recognizes is unknown. A read error is possible here, since a much larger clone lies one base away. CDR1 MNHEY and CDR2 SMNVEV come from the germline V gene (reference sequence). The CDR3 has 16 amino acids. This record comes from a study of T-cell reconstitution after alpha-beta-depleted transplantation in children. Study outcomes and limitations: Newly made T cells mostly supplied T-cell counts and diversity one year after transplant. Reportedly, roughly two months post-transplant, alpha-beta T cells arose from several hundred expanded graft clones. It was surviving recipient T cells and thymic progenitors that gave some patients high TCRbeta diversity at day 60.

Unique molecular identifiers were incorporated during preparation of the TCRbeta library. TCRdb re-called the PCR reads with MiXCR, one entry per CDR3 protein. The data show roughly 300,000 distinct CDR3 sequences, around a tenth seen once. This receptor was taken from a male patient between 2 and 9 years old who had a stem cell transplant for chronic granulomatous disease, so the T cells may come from the graft donor. V and J are TRBV27 and TRBJ2-5; tentatively, D is TRBD2 (5 bases). This specimen consisted of peripheral blood, obtained 180 days after TCRalphabeta/CD19-depleted stem cell transplant. The CDR3 region is CASSLRGWTGKEPQYF. The CDR3 DNA reads TGTGCCAGCAGTTTACGAGGCTGGACGGGGAAAGAGCCCCAGTACTTC.